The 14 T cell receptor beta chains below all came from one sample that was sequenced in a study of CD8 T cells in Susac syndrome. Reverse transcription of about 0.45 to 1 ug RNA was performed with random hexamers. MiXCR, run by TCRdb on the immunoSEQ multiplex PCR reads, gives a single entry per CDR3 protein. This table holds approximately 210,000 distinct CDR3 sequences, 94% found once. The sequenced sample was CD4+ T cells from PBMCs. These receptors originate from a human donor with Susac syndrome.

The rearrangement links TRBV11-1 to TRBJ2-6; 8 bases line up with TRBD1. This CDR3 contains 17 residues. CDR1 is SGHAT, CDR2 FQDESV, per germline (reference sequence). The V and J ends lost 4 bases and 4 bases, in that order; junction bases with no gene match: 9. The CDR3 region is CASSSSRDRSGANVLTF. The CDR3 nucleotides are TGTGCCAGCAGCTCGTCCCGGGACAGGTCCGGGGCCAACGTCCTGACTTTC.

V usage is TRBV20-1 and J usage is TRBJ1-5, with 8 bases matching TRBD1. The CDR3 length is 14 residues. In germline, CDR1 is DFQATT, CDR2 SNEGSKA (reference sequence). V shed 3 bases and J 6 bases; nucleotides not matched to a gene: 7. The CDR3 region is CSASGVTGGQPQHF. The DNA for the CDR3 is TGCAGTGCTAGTGGCGTCACAGGGGGTCAGCCCCAGCATTTT.

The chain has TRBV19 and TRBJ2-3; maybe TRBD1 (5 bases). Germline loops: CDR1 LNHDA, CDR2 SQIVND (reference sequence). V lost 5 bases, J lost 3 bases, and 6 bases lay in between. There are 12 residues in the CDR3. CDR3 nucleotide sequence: TGTGCCAGTAGTCAGGGAACAGATACGCAGTATTTT. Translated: CASSQGTDTQYF. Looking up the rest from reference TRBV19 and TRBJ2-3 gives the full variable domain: DGGITQSPKYLFRKEGQNVTLSCEQNLNHDAMYWYRQDPGQGLRLIYYSQIVNDFQKGDIAEGYSVSREKKESFPLTVTSAQKNPTAFYLCASSQGTDTQYFGPGTRLTVL.

CDR3 bases: TGTGCCAGCAGCTCGGACGGCCTACTCTACGAGCAGTACTTC. This gives the protein CASSSDGLLYEQYF. The J gene is TRBJ2-7, the V gene TRBV5-6; no firm D call. V lost 3 bases, J lost 3 bases, and 13 bases lay in between. The CDR3 consists of 14 residues. CDR1 is SGHDT, CDR2 YYEEEE, per germline.

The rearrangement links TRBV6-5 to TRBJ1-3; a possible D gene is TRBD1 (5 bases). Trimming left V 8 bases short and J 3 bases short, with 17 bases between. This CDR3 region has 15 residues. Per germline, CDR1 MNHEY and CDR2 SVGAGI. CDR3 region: CASGTRGSGGNTIYF. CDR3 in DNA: TGTGCCAGCGGGACCCGGGGATCAGGTGGAAACACCATATATTTT.

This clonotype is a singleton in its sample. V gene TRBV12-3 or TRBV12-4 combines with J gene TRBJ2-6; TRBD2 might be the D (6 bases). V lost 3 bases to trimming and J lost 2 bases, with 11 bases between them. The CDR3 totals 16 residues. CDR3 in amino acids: CASSLGGSAGANVLTF. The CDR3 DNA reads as TGTGCCAGCAGTTTGGGGGGAAGTGCTGGGGCCAACGTCCTGACTTTC.

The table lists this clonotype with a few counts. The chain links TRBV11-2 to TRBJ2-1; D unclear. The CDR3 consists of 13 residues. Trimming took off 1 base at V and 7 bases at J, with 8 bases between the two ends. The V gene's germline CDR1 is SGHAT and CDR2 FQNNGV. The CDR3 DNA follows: TGTGCCAGCAGCTTAGGTTCAAGGAATGAGCAGTTCTTC. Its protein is CASSLGSRNEQFF.

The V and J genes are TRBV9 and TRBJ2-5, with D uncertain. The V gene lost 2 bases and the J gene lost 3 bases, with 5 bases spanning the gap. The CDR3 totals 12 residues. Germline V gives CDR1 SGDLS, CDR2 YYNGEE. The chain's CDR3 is CASSVDEETQYF. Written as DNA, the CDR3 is TGTGCCAGCAGCGTTGACGAAGAGACCCAGTACTTC.

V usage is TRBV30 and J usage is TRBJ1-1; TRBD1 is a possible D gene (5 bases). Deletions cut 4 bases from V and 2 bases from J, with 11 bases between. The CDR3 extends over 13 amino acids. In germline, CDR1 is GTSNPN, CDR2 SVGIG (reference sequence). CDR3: CAWTRGFNTEAFF. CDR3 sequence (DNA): TGTGCCTGGACACGGGGCTTTAACACTGAAGCTTTCTTT.

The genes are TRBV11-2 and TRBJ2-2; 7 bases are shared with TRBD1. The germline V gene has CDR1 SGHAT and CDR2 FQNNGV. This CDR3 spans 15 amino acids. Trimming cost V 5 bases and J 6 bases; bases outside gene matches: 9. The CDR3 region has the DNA TGTGCCAGCAGCGACCGAAGGACAGGTTCCGGGGAGCTGTTTTTT. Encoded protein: CASSDRRTGSGELFF.

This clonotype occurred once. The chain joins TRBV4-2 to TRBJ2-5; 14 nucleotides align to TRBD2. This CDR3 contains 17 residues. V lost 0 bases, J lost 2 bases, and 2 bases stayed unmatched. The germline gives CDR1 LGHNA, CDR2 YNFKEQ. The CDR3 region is CASSQEGTSGGQETQYF. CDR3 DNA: TGTGCCAGCAGCCAAGAAGGGACTAGCGGGGGTCAAGAGACCCAGTACTTC.

CDR3 sequence: CSATSGGADEGFF. CDR3 DNA sequence: TGCAGTGCGACCTCTGGGGGGGCGGACGAGGGTTTCTTT. This sequence joins TRBV20-1 and TRBJ1-1; weak D call: TRBD1 (6 bases). V lost 6 bases to trimming and J lost 13 bases, with 24 bases between them. Per the germline V gene, CDR1 is DFQATT and CDR2 is SNEGSKA (reference sequence). The CDR3 consists of 13 residues.

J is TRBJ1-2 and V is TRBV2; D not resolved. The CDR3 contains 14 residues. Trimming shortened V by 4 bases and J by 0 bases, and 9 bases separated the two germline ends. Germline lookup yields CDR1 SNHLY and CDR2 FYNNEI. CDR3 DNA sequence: TGTGCCAGCAGTGCGGGGATTACTAACTATGGCTACACCTTC. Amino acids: CASSAGITNYGYTF.

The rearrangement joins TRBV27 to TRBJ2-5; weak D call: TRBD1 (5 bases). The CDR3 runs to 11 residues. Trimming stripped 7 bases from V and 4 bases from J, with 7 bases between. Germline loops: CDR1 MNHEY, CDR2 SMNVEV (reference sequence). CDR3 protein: CASMGPETQYF. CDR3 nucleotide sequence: TGTGCCAGCATGGGGCCAGAGACCCAGTACTTC.